The clone carrying this T cell receptor beta chain occurred many times. Antigen specificity is unknown. These data belong to a study of T cell repertoires in cytomegalovirus infection. The overall study: Shared public TCR beta signatures pointed to both CMV infection and a matching HLA type.

Germline V gives CDR1 SGHVS, CDR2 FQNEAQ. The CDR3 is made up of 17 amino acids. V was pared by 3 bases and J by 5 bases, with 9 bases of the junction left unmatched. One entry per CDR3 protein results from TCRdb running MiXCR on the reads. The sample includes about a million distinct CDR3 sequences, around 30% seen only once; the top ten take around 15%. The sequence was collected from a human donor in good health (CMV status not recorded). Some clones in this sample may be carry-over from other donors' samples. The sample in question was cultured CD8+ T cells from PBMCs, obtained from culture after CMV antigen stimulation. This chain links TRBV7-8 with TRBJ2-5; TRBD2 aligns across 13 bases. In nucleotides, the CDR3 is TGTGCCAGCAGCTTTCCTGGACTAGCGGGGGCGGGGGAGACCCAGTACTTC. Amino acid sequence: CASSFPGLAGAGETQYF.